This T cell receptor (beta chain) was captured by sequencing in a study of shared clonotypes between healthy human individuals. The study's findings and limits: Although depth was large, rarefaction showed that sequencing of the sorted subsets was incomplete.

Germline V gene lookup returns CDR1 SEHNR and CDR2 FQNEAQ (reference sequence). The CDR3 extends over 11 amino acids. V lost 5 bases to trimming and J lost 6 bases, with 7 bases between them. Positive CCR7 selection of CD45RO-negative cells yielded the naive CD8 cells, and terminally differentiated effector memory CD45RA+ cells were excluded. A 200 ng quantity of DNA, around 30,000 T cell genomes, went into the sorted-subset replicate PCRs. Using immunoSEQ multiplex PCR, the repertoire was profiled, and TCRdb retains in-frame clones only, with some absent. The data contain about 2,100,000 clones, about 92% of them singletons. Regarding this clone: Its antigen is as yet unknown. At the DNA level, this CDR3 is encoded by other sequences in the same sample as well.

Sequencing was carried out using naive CD8+ T cells from PBMCs. This chain joins TRBV7-9 and TRBJ1-1; D gene uncertain. The sequence was collected from a man aged 18 to 29 in good health. Some clones in this sample may be carry-over from other donors' samples. CDR3 DNA sequence: TGTGCCAGCAGCCCCGGACCTGAAGCTTTCTTT. It is translated as CASSPGPEAFF.